This T cell receptor beta chain stems from a study of a mutant IDH1 vaccine in newly diagnosed glioma (dated by TCRdb to about 2021). Broadly, across the study: Vaccination began 4-6 weeks after radiotherapy alone, or alongside temozolomide cycles in the chemotherapy-containing groups. Of the 32 patients who were treated, about 62% were male and approximately 40% were female, and the mean age was around 40 years. Prior to enrollment, patients had been given standard therapy consisting of radiotherapy alone, temozolomide alone, or radiochemotherapy with temozolomide, with the combination given to most patients. Visit V12 was the week-35 safety follow-up and visit V13 was the week-47 end of study. Peripheral blood was drawn at six visits: V03 (baseline), V05, V07, V10, V12 and V13. For exploratory analyses, longitudinal TCRB deep sequencing was carried out in 25 to 30 treated patients wherever samples were available. Study-wide findings and limitations: Immune responses induced by the vaccine were seen in about 93% of patients across multiple MHC alleles. It was noted by the authors that analyses of patient blood samples could not be reproduced owing to sample limitations. Pseudoprogression seemed to be unrelated to changes in the top peripheral T cell clonotypes found by TCRB sequencing. Availability determined which PBMC samples were chosen for TCRB deep sequencing.

The trim is 4 bases for V and 0 bases for J, with a gap of 9 bases between the germline ends. Taken from the germline V gene, the CDR1 and CDR2 loops are KGHSH and LQKENI. The CDR3 contains 14 residues, cysteine and phenylalanine counted. The retained sequence is limited to the CDR3, 42 bases, with the frame set at the first base. Receptors were amplified or captured by the immunoSEQ multiplex PCR assay. Rearranged TCR beta chain sequences were amplified with the hsTCRB Kit following the manufacturer's protocol. Sequencing of TCRB libraries was carried out on an Illumina MiSeq. Per the source publication's procedure: The kit vendor's proprietary platform handled demultiplexing, trimming and gene mapping. The table comes from immuneACCESS by way of TCRdb, which keeps in-frame sequences with V and J called. Part of the clones is missing from these tables; in studies checked, under half for an unresolved V gene and the rest for unknown reasons. V, J and clone size were drawn from that table, and D and trimming were deduced from the DNA. In this sample the table shows around 57,000 clones, approximately 81% of which occur a single time. Of the sample, about 4.1% falls within the top ten clones.

Details on this clone: Its antigen is not yet known. The record has no base qualities; no much larger clone is one base away.

The time point label on this specimen signifies: week 35, safety follow-up. Each vaccine dose was 300 ug of a 20-mer mutant IDH1 peptide in Montanide, given subcutaneously with topical imiquimod. Across visits V03 through V10, patients got a total of eight vaccinations, given in weeks 1, 3, 5, 7, 11, 15, 19 and 23. Newly diagnosed WHO grade 3 or 4 IDH1-mutant astrocytomas showing loss of nuclear ATRX were present in the donors. The samples were drawn from NOA16, a multicentre, single-arm, open-label phase I trial in Germany that tested a mutant IDH1 peptide vaccine in humans for the first time. Genomic DNA for TCRB sequencing was extracted from EDTA blood using the DNeasy Blood and Tissue Kit.

The chain is encoded by TRBV18 joined to TRBJ1-1, with the identity of the D gene unclear. The material was PBMCs, obtained from a glioma patient whose treatment included an IDH1 peptide vaccine. The origin of this receptor is a man aged 30-40 years with glioma. The CDR3 reads CASSLFDMNTEAFF. Here is the DNA: TGTGCCAGCTCACTGTTTGATATGAACACTGAAGCTTTCTTT.